Listed here are 2 T cell receptor beta chains from one sample, sequenced in a study of T cell responses to AZD1222 COVID-19 vaccine. Data came from immunoSEQ multiplex PCR; TCRdb stores just in-frame clones and leaves some out. Of about 110,000 clones detected, roughly nine tenths appear once; the ten largest clones hold approximately 3.1%. This specimen was peripheral blood, taken on day 0 of MenACWY control vaccination. Every receptor here comes from an adult in good health.

This clone was seen only a few times. This chain joins TRBV5-4 and TRBJ1-2; 7 nucleotides line up with TRBD1. Germline values: CDR1 SGHNT, CDR2 YYREEE (reference sequence). CDR3 length equals 13 residues. The junction had 3 bases not matched to a gene; V was cut back by 0 bases and J by 7 bases. The CDR3 reads CASSLEGGGGYTF. As DNA, the CDR3 is TGTGCCAGCAGCTTGGAAGGGGGCGGTGGCTACACCTTC.

The genes are TRBV7-2 and TRBJ1-1, with a weak D call TRBD1 (5 bases). V lost 4 bases, J lost 1 base, and 13 bases lay in between. This CDR3 region has 15 residues. Germline V gene sequence: CDR1 SGHTA, CDR2 FQGNSA. CDR3 sequence (DNA): TGTGCCAGCAGCTCGCCAGGGACGGAGAACACTGAAGCTTTCTTT. Translating gives CASSSPGTENTEAFF.